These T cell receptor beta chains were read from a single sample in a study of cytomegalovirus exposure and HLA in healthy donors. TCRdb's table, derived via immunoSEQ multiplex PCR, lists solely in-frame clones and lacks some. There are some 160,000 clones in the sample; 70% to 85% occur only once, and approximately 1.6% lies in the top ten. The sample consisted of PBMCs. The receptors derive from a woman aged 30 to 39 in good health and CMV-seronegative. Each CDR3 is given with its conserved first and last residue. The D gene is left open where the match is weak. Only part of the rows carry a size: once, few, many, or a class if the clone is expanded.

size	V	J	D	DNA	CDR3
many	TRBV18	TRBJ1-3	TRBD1	TGTGCCAGCTCACCGCAGGGACAGTCCTCTGGAAACACCATATATTTT	CASSPQGQSSGNTIYF
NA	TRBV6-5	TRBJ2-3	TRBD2	TGTGCCAGCAGTTGGACTAGCGAGACGGGAGATACGCAGTATTTT	CASSWTSETGDTQYF
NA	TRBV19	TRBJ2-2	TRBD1	TGTGCCAGTAGTATCCCGGGACAGGGGGCATCCTGGGAGCTGTTTTTT	CASSIPGQGASWELFF
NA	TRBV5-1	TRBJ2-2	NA	TGCGCCAGCAGATCCGGGAGCGAGAACACCGGGGAGCTGTTTTTT	CASRSGSENTGELFF
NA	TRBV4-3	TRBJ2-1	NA	TGCGCCAGCAGCCAAGAAATAGCGGCTAATGAGCAGTTCTTC	CASSQEIAANEQFF
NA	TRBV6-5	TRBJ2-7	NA	TGTGCCAGCAGCCCTCCACTCTCCGACGAGCAGTACTTC	CASSPPLSDEQYF
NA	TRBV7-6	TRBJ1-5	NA	TGTGCCAGCAGCTTAGGTGGGGCCAGAGTGAATCAGCCCCAGCATTTT	CASSLGGARVNQPQHF
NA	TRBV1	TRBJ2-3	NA	TGCACCAGCAGACCTGGGGGGGGGCCAGATACGCAGTATTTT	CTSRPGGGPDTQYF
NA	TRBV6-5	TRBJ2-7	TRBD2	TGTGCCAGCAGTTACGGACTAGCGGGAGTGCGCGAGCAGTACTTC	CASSYGLAGVREQYF
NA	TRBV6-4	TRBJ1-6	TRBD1	TGTGCCAGCAGTGACTCTGGGCCGGACAGGGGGATCTGGAATTCACCCCTCCACTTT	CASSDSGPDRGIWNSPLHF
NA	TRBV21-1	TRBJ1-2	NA	TGTGCCAGCAGCAAAGTTGTTGCGGCAGGGGGCGCAAATGGCTACACCTTC	CASSKVVAAGGANGYTF
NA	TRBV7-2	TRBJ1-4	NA	TGTGCCAGCAGCTTCGACTGGGGGGTCCCGAAACTGTTTTTT	CASSFDWGVPKLFF
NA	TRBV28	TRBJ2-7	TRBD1	TGTGCCAGCAGTTTTCTTCTCGGGACAGGGGTCTACGAGCAGTACTTC	CASSFLLGTGVYEQYF
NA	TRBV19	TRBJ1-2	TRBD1	TGTGCCAGTACCGGTACCCCGGGACAGGGTTTCTATGGCTACACCTTC	CASTGTPGQGFYGYTF
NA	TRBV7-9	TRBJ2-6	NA	TGTGCCAGCAGCTCCTTATTCTCTGGGGCCAACGTCCTGACTTTC	CASSSLFSGANVLTF
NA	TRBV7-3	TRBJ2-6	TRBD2	TGTGCCAGCAGCTTACCGGGACTAGGTTCGTCCGGGGCCAACGTCCTGACTTTC	CASSLPGLGSSGANVLTF
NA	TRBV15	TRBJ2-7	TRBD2	TGTGCCACCAGCAGAGGGGGACTAGCGGGAGGTAAAACCTACGAGCAGTACTTC	CATSRGGLAGGKTYEQYF
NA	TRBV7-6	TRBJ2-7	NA	TGTGCCAGCAGCCGTCAGGGGTTCGAGCAGTACTTC	CASSRQGFEQYF
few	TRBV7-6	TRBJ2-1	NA	TGTGCCAGCAGCTCCGACGACTCCGATGAGCAGTTCTTC	CASSSDDSDEQFF
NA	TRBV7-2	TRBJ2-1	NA	TGTGCCAGCAGCGGCGGCAGGGGACCCATGACGGACAACTACAATGAGCAGTTCTTC	CASSGGRGPMTDNYNEQFF
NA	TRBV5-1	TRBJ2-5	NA	TGCGCCAGCAGCTTCGCGACAGGTGGAGAGACCCAGTACTTC	CASSFATGGETQYF
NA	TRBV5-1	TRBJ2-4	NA	TGCGCCAGCAGCTTCGAGCGAAACATTCAGTACTTC	CASSFERNIQYF
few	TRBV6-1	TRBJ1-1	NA	TGTGCCAACTCGGACAGAATGAACACTGAAGCTTTCTTT	CANSDRMNTEAFF
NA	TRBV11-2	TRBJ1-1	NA	TGTGCCAGCAGCCCCCGGGCGGGGGAGAACACTGAAGCTTTCTTT	CASSPRAGENTEAFF
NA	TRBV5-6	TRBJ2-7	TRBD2	TGTGCCAGCAGCACGGGACTAGCGGGATCTTCTGGCTACGAGCAGTACTTC	CASSTGLAGSSGYEQYF
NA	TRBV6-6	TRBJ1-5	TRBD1	TGTGCCAGCACCCTGGGACAGGGCCGACAGCCCCAGCATTTT	CASTLGQGRQPQHF
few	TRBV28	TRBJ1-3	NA	TGTGCCAGCAGTTCGGCGGGGGGACAAAGCTCTGGAAACACCATATATTTT	CASSSAGGQSSGNTIYF
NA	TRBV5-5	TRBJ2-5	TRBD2	TGTGCCAGCAGCATAGGACTAGCGGGAGCAGAGACCCAGTACTTC	CASSIGLAGAETQYF
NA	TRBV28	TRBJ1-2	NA	TGTGCCAGCAGCCCGTCACGTAACTATGGCTACCCCTTC	CASSPSRNYGYPF